A single sample gave rise to the 6 T cell receptor beta chains below, sequenced in a study of blood T cell repertoires in COVID-19. Sequencing was performed with immunoSEQ multiplex PCR; in TCRdb, only in-frame clones are kept and a portion is missing. The sample includes over 120,000 clones, more than 85% of them seen just once. The specimen was peripheral blood. These receptors were collected from a man aged 60-69 years with active or convalescent COVID-19.

J is TRBJ2-7 and V is TRBV6-5, with 9 bases that match TRBD1. CDR1 and CDR2 (germline): MNHEY, SVGAGI. The junction had 12 bases not matched to a gene; V was cut back by 6 bases and J by 12 bases. This CDR3 is built from 13 residues. This chain's CDR3 is CASSSGQGLNLYF. CDR3 nucleotides: TGTGCCAGCAGCTCGGGACAGGGCTTAAACCTGTACTTC.

Only a few counts were recorded for this clone. The chain combines TRBV28 with TRBJ1-1; D ambiguous. Germline lookup yields CDR1 MDHEN and CDR2 SYDVKM. This CDR3 is built from 15 residues. Deletions cut 1 base from V and 1 base from J, with 10 bases between. Here the CDR3 DNA reads TGTGCCAGCAGTTTATTCGCCCACGGGAACACTGAAGCTTTCTTT. Translated: CASSLFAHGNTEAFF.

This clone was recorded a few times. An end of the junction does not agree with germline; a read error may underlie this. The V gene is TRBV30, the J gene TRBJ1-2; 7 positions agree with TRBD1. The length of the CDR3 is 11 residues. Germline CDR1 reads GTSNPN; CDR2 reads SVGIG (reference sequence). The CDR3 reads CAWSPLDRTNF. In DNA form, the CDR3 reads TGTGCCTGGAGTCCCCTGGACAGGACAAACTTC.

The CDR3 DNA follows: TGTGCCACTTCGAGCCGGGGAGCCTCCTACAATGAGCAGTTCTTC. It specifies CATSSRGASYNEQFF. The chain couples TRBV19 to TRBJ2-1; D may be TRBD2 (5 bases). V lost 10 bases to trimming and J lost 0 bases, with 16 bases between them. Germline-derived CDR1 and CDR2 are LNHDA and SQIVND (reference sequence). This CDR3 contains 15 residues.

This CDR3 is CASSFEQGYEQYF. In nucleotides, the CDR3 is TGTGCCAGCAGTTTCGAACAGGGGTACGAGCAGTACTTC. J is TRBJ2-7 and V is TRBV28; 7 bases are a match to TRBD1. V was clipped by 3 bases and J by 4 bases; unmatched bases: 3. Germline V gene lookup returns CDR1 MDHEN and CDR2 SYDVKM. This CDR3 region has 13 residues.

The CDR3, as DNA: TGTGCCAGCAGCCAGGGGGCTGGCAATCAGCCCCAGCATTTT. Protein: CASSQGAGNQPQHF. The J gene is TRBJ1-5, the V gene TRBV3-1 (or the pseudogene TRBV3-2); D possibly corresponds to TRBD1 (6 bases). The germline gives CDR1 LGHDT, CDR2 YNNKEL (reference sequence). Between the trimmed V and J ends, which lost 3 bases and 2 bases, there was a span of 8 bases. The CDR3 consists of 14 residues.